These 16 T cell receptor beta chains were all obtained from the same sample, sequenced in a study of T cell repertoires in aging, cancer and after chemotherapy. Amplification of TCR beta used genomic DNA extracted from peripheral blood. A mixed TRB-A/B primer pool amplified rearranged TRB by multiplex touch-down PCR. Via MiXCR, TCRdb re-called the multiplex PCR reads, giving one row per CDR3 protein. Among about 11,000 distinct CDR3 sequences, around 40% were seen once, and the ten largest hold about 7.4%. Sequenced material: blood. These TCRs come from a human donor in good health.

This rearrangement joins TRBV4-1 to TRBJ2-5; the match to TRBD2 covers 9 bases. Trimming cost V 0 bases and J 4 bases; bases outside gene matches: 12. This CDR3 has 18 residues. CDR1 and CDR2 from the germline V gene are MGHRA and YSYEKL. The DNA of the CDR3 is TGCGCCAGCAGCCAAGAGTATGGCGGGGGGGCGGCTGGAGAGACCCAGTACTTC. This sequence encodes CASSQEYGGGAAGETQYF.

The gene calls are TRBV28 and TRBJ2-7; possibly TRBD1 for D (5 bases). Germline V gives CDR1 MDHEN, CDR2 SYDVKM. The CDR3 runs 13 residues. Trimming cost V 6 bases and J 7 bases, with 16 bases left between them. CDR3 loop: CASSFGQGGEQYF. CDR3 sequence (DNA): TGTGCCAGCAGCTTCGGGCAGGGCGGAGAGCAGTACTTC. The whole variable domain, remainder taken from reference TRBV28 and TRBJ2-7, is DVKVTQSSRYLVKRTGEKVFLECVQDMDHENMFWYRQDPGLGLRLIYFSYDVKMKEKGDIPEGYSVSREKKERFSLILESASTNQTSMYLCASSFGQGGEQYFGPGTRLTVT.

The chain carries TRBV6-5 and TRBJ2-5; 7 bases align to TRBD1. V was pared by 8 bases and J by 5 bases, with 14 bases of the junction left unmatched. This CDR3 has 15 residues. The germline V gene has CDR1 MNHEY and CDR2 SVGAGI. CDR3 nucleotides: TGTGCCAGCTTTAAGTCCCGGGACAGAGGGGAGACCCAGTACTTC. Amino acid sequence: CASFKSRDRGETQYF.

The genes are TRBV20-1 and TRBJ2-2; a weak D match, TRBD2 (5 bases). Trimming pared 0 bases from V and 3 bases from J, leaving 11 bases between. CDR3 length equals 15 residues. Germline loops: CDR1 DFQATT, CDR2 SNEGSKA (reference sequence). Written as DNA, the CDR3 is TGCAGTGCTAGAGATGAGCGGCCTTACACCGGGGAGCTGTTTTTT. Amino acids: CSARDERPYTGELFF.

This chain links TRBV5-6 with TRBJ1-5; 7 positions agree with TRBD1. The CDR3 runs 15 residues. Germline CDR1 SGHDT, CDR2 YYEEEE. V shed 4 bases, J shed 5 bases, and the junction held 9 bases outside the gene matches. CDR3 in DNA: TGTGCCAGCAGCCTCATTGACAGGGCTGATCAGCCCCAGCATTTT. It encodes CASSLIDRADQPQHF.

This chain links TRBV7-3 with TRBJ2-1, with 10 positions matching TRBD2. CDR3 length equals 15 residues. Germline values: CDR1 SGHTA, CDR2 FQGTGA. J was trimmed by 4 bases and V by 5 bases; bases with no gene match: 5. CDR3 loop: CASSAGTSAYNEQFF. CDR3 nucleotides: TGTGCCAGCAGCGCCGGGACTAGCGCATACAATGAGCAGTTCTTC.

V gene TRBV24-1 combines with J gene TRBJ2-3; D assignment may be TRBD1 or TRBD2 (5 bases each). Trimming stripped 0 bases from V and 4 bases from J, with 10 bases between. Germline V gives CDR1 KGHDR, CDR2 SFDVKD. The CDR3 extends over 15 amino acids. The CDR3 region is CATSDLGGTPDTQYF. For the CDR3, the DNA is TGTGCCACCAGTGATTTGGGGGGAACTCCAGATACGCAGTATTTT.

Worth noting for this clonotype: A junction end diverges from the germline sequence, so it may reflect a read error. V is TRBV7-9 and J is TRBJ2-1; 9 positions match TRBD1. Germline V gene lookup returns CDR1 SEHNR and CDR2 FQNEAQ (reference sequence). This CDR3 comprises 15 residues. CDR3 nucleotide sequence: TGCGCCAGCAGCTTAGACGGGGACAGGGTGAATGAGCAGTTCTTC. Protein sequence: CASSLDGDRVNEQFF.

Here the CDR3 reads CASSPGLALETQYF. CDR3 in DNA: TGTGCCAGCAGCCCGGGACTAGCGTTGGAGACCCAGTACTTC. This chain uses TRBV5-4 with TRBJ2-5; 10 nucleotides agree with TRBD2. The V segment lost 4 bases and the J segment 5 bases; nucleotides outside the gene matches: 5. This CDR3 spans 14 amino acids. CDR1 and CDR2 from the germline V gene are SGHNT and YYREEE (reference sequence).

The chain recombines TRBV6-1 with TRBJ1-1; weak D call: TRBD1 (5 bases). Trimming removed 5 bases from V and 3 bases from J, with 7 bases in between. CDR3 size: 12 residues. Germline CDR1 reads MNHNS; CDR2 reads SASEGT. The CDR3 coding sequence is TGTGCCAGCAGTTGGGGGGACACTGAAGCTTTCTTT. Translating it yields CASSWGDTEAFF.

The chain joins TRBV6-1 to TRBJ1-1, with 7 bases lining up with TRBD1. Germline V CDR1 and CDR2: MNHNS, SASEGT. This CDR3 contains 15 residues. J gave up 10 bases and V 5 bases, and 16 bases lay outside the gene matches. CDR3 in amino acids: CASSHRTTGFGSAFF. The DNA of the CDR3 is TGTGCCAGCAGTCACAGAACGACAGGGTTTGGTTCAGCTTTCTTT.

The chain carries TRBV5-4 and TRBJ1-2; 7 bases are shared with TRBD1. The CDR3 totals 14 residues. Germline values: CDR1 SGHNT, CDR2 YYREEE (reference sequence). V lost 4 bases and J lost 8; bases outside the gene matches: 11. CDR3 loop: CASSPLTGEYGYTF. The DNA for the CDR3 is TGTGCCAGCAGCCCCCTCACAGGGGAATACGGCTACACCTTC. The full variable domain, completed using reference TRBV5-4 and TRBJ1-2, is ETGVTQSPTHLIKTRGQQVTLRCSSQSGHNTVSWYQQALGQGPQFIFQYYREEENGRGNFPPRFSGLQFPNYSSELNVNALELDDSALYLCASSPLTGEYGYTFGSGTRLTVV.

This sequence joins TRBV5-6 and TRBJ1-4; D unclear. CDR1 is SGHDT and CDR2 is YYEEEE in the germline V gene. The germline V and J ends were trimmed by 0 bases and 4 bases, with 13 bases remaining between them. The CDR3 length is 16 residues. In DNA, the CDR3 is TGTGCCAGCAGCTTGGATTTTGTACCGGTTAATGAAAAACTGTTTTTT. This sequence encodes CASSLDFVPVNEKLFF.

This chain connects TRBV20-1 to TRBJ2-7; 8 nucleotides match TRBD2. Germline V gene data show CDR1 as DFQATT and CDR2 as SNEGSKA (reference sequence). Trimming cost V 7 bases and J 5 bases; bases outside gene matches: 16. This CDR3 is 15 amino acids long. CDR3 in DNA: TGCAGTGGGAATAAGGTAGCGGGGTATCAGCACGAGCAGTACTTC. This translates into CSGNKVAGYQHEQYF.

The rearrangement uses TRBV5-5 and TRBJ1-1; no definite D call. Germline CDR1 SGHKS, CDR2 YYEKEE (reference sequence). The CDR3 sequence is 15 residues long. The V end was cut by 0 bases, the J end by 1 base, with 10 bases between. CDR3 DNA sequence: TGTGCCAGCAGCTTGGATCTGGGGAGGAACACTGAAGCTTTCTTT. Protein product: CASSLDLGRNTEAFF.

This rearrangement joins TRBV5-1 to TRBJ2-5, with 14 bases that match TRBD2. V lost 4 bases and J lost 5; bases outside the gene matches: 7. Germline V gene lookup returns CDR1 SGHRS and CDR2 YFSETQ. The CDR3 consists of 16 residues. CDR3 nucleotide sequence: TGCGCCAGCAGCCGGACTAGCGGGGGGCCGCGGGAGACCCAGTACTTC. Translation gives CASSRTSGGPRETQYF.